A selection of T cell receptor beta chains follows, all from one sample in a study of blood T cell repertoires in COVID-19. The data were produced by immunoSEQ multiplex PCR, yet TCRdb's version contains in-frame clones alone and is incomplete. Of about 140,000 clones detected, under 80% appear once; the ten largest clones hold 4.2%. The specimen was peripheral blood. These receptors were taken from a man aged 55 to 69 with acute or convalescent COVID-19. The CDR3 runs from the conserved cysteine through the conserved F or W. The D gene is left open where the match is weak. Size values are once, few and many counts, or a class for expanded clones, and some rows have none.

j_call clone_size v_call d_call cdr3_aa cdr3_nt
TRBJ1-2 - TRBV27 - CASSPGNLYGYTF TGTGCCAGCAGTCCAGGGAACCTTTATGGCTACACCTTC
TRBJ2-2 - TRBV5-4 TRBD2 CASSSPSGRVGDTGELFF TGTGCCAGCAGCTCACCTAGCGGGAGGGTCGGCGACACCGGGGAGCTGTTTTTT
TRBJ2-1 - TRBV27 TRBD2 CASIRSLAASGGEQFF TGTGCCAGCATCCGCAGTCTAGCGGCCTCCGGTGGAGAGCAGTTCTTC
TRBJ2-1 - TRBV5-1 TRBD2 CASSSPGGGYNEQFF TGCGCCAGCAGCTCCCCGGGGGGGGGTTACAATGAGCAGTTCTTC
TRBJ2-7 - TRBV7-9 - CASSLGGEPYEQYF TGTGCCAGCAGCTTAGGGGGGGAGCCCTACGAGCAGTACTTC
TRBJ2-7 - TRBV2 - CATQGGGGGEQYF TGTGCCACCCAGGGTGGGGGAGGGGGCGAGCAGTACTTC
TRBJ1-6 once TRBV7-9 - CASSQGSGGPGSPLHF TGTGCCAGCAGCCAGGGATCTGGAGGGCCAGGTTCACCCCTCCACTTT
TRBJ1-3 few TRBV6-4 TRBD1 CASSDSTGTDRVEGGNTIYF TGTGCCAGCAGTGACTCGACAGGGACCGACAGGGTTGAGGGTGGAAACACCATATATTTT
TRBJ2-7 - TRBV11-1 TRBD1 CASSPLAGTGTYEQYF TGTGCCAGCAGCCCTCTCGCCGGGACAGGGACCTACGAGCAGTACTTC
TRBJ2-5 - TRBV27 TRBD1 CASSPFGQDGQETQYF TGTGCCAGCAGTCCCTTTGGACAGGATGGCCAAGAGACCCAGTACTTC
TRBJ2-3 - TRBV3-1/TRBV3-2 TRBD2 CASSQSGLANTDTQYF TGTGCCAGCAGCCAATCGGGACTAGCGAACACAGATACGCAGTATTTT
TRBJ2-1 few TRBV10-1 TRBD2 CASSESGVAGGQNEQFF TGCGCCAGCAGTGAGTCTGGAGTAGCGGGAGGGCAAAATGAGCAGTTCTTC
TRBJ1-1 - TRBV19 - CASSIDGGMNTEAFF TGTGCCAGTAGTATAGATGGGGGGATGAACACTGAAGCTTTCTTT
TRBJ2-3 - TRBV7-2 TRBD2 CASSLALAGAGDTQYF TGTGCCAGCAGCTTAGCCCTAGCGGGAGCGGGAGATACGCAGTATTTT
TRBJ1-2 - TRBV12-3/TRBV12-4 TRBD1 CASSEGTEATF TGTGCCAGCAGTGAGGGGACAGAGGCCACCTTC
TRBJ2-1 - TRBV27 - CASKLGDFGSSYNEQFF TGTGCCAGCAAATTGGGCGATTTCGGGAGCTCCTACAATGAGCAGTTCTTC